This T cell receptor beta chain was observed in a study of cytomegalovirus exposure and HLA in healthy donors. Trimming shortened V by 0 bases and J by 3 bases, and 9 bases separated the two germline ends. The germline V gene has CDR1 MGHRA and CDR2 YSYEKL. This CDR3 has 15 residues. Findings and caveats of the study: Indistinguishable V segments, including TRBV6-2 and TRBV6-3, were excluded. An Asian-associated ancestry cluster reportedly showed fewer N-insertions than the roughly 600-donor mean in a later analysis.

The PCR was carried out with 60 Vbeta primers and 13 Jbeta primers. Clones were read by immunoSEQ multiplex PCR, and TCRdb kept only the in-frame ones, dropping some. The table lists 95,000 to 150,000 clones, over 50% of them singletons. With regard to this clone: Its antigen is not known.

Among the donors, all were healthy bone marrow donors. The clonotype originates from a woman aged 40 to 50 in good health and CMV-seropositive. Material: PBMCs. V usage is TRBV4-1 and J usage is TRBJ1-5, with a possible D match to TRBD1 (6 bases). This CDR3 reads CASSQETGPNQPQHF. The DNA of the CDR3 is TGCGCCAGCAGCCAAGAAACAGGGCCCAATCAGCCCCAGCATTTT.